A selection of T cell receptor beta chains follows, all from one sample in a study of CD8 T cells in Susac syndrome. Via MiXCR, TCRdb re-called the immunoSEQ multiplex PCR reads, giving one row per CDR3 protein. Of some 110,000 distinct CDR3 sequences in the sample, around 94% are singletons; the top ten hold around 0.087%. Specimen: CD4+ T cells from PBMCs. The source of these receptors is a human donor in good health. The conserved cysteine and the conserved F or W are not part of the CDR3 here. Each record gives: V gene, CDR3 protein.

v_gene: TRBV29-1
CDR3aa: SVQQSSGNTIY

v_gene: TRBV18
CDR3aa: ASSPSHSYEQY

v_gene: TRBV5-1
CDR3aa: ASSLDGDMSTDTQY

v_gene: TRBV29-1
CDR3aa: SLSSRLMVNTEAF

v_gene: TRBV15
CDR3aa: ATSWNLGRTDTQY

v_gene: TRBV29-1
CDR3aa: SGRDSSYEQY

v_gene: TRBV7-2
CDR3aa: ASSPDRALSYEQY

v_gene: TRBV4-3
CDR3aa: ASSQGLAGDFSYEQY

v_gene: TRBV12-3/TRBV12-4
CDR3aa: ASSFGRTTFNIDTQY

v_gene: TRBV6-1
CDR3aa: ASTSGGDTDTQY

v_gene: TRBV20-1
CDR3aa: SARPGTPYRGEQY

v_gene: TRBV7-2
CDR3aa: ASSSTGGNEQF

v_gene: TRBV19
CDR3aa: ASSLGQGGTEAF

v_gene: TRBV30
CDR3aa: AWSVGVWGTGRNIAEAF